The sequence of this T cell receptor (beta chain) was determined in a study of spatial heterogeneity in lung cancer. This clonotype was recorded many times. The CDR3 consists of 15 residues. In germline, CDR1 is GTSNPN, CDR2 SVGIG (reference sequence). The V and J ends lost 3 bases and 7 bases respectively, with 19 bases between them. TCRdb ran MiXCR on the 5' RACE reads and lists one entry per CDR3 protein. The sample has tens of thousands of distinct CDR3 sequences; 6.5% to 9.5% are singletons. The time point: blood at routine non-recurrence follow-up after resection. The sample consisted of PBMCs, taken at follow-up. This clonotype was sampled from a male donor with early-stage non-small cell lung cancer. The V gene is TRBV30, the J gene TRBJ2-1; TRBD2 might be the D (7 bases). Here the CDR3 reads CAWRMGGAVVNEQFF. CDR3 DNA: TGTGCCTGGAGAATGGGGGGGGCGGTTGTGAATGAGCAGTTCTTC.